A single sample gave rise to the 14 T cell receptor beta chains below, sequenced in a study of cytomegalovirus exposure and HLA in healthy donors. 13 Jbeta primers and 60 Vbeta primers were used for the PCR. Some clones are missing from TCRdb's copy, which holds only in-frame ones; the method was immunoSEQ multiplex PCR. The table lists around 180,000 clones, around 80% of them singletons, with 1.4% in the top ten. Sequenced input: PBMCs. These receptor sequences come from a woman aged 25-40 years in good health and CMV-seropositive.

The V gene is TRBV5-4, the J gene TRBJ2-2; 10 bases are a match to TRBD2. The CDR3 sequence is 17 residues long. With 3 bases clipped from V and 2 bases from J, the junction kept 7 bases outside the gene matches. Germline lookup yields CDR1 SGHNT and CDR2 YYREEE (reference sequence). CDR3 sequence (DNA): TGTGCCAGCAGCTCCGGACTAGCGGTAGTTAACACCGGGGAGCTGTTTTTT. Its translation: CASSSGLAVVNTGELFF.

The CDR3 reads CASSSQVSNQPQHF. The CDR3 nucleotides read TGTGCCAGCAGTTCCCAGGTCAGCAATCAGCCCCAGCATTTT. The genes are TRBV6-5 and TRBJ1-5; D gene uncertain. The CDR3 covers 14 residues. CDR1 MNHEY and CDR2 SVGAGI come from the germline V gene. Trimming took 4 bases from V and 1 from J, leaving 8 bases between them.

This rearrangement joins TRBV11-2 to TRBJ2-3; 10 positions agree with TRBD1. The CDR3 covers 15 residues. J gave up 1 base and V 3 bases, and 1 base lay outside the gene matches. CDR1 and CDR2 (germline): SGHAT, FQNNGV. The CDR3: CASSFDRGRTDTQYF. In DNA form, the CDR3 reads TGTGCCAGCAGCTTCGACAGGGGGCGCACAGATACGCAGTATTTT.

CDR3 region: CASSQHGARNEKLFF. CDR3 coding DNA: TGTGCCAGCAGCCAGCATGGGGCAAGAAATGAAAAACTGTTTTTT. The chain has TRBV7-9 and TRBJ1-4; a possible D gene is TRBD1 (5 bases). V lost 5 bases and J 5 bases, leaving 15 bases between the germline ends. The CDR3 is 15 amino acids. Germline V gene sequence: CDR1 SEHNR, CDR2 FQNEAQ (reference sequence).

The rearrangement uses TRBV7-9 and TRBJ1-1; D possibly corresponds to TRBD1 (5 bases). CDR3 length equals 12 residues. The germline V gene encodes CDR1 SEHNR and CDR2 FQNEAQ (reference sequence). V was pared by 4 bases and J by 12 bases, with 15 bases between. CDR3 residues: CASSWRGGLSFF. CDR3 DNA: TGTGCCAGCAGCTGGCGGGGGGGTCTGTCTTTCTTT.

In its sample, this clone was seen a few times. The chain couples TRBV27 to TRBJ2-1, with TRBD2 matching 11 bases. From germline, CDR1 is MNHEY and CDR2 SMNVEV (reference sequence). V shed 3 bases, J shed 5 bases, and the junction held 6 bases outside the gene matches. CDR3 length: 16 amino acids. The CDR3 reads CASSFVLAGEDNEQFF. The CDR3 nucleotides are TGTGCCAGCAGTTTCGTACTAGCGGGAGAGGACAATGAGCAGTTCTTC.

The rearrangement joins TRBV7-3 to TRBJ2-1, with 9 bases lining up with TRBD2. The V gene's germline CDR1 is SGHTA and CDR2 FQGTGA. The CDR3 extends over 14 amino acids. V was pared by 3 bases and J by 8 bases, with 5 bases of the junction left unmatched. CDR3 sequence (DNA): TGTGCCAGCAGCTTTGCTAGCGGGGCTGATGAGCAGTTCTTC. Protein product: CASSFASGADEQFF.

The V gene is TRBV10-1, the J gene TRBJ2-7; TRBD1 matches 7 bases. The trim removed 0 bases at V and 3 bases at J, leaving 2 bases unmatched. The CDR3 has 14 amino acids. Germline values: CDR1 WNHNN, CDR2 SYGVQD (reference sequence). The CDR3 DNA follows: TGCGCCAGCAGTGAGTCCGGGACAGACTACGAGCAGTACTTC. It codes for CASSESGTDYEQYF.

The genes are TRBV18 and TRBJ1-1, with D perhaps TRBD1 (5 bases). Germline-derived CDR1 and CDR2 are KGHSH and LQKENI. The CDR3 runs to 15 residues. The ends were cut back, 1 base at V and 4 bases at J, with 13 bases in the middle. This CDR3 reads CASSPRGGVFTEAFF. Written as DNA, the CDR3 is TGTGCCAGCTCACCACGCGGAGGGGTATTCACTGAAGCTTTCTTT.

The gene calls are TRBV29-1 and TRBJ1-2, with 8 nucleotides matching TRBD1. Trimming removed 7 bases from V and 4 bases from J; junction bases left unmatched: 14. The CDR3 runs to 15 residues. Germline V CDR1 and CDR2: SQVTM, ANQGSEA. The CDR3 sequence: CSAFGGRGLLYGYTF. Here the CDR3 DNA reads TGCAGCGCCTTCGGGGGCAGGGGGCTCCTCTATGGCTACACCTTC.

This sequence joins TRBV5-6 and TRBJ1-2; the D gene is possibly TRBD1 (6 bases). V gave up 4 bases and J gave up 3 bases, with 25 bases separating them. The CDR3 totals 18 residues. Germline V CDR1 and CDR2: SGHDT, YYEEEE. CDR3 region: CASSTEWGGASADYGYTF. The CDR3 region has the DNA TGTGCCAGCAGCACCGAGTGGGGGGGCGCTTCTGCCGACTATGGCTACACCTTC.

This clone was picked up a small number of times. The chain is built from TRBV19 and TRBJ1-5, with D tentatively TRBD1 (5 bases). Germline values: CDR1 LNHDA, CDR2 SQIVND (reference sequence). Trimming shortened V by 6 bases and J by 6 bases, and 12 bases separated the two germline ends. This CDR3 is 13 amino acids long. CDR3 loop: CASSETELQPQHF. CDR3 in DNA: TGTGCCAGTAGCGAGACAGAGCTTCAGCCCCAGCATTTT. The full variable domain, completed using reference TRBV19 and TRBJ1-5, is DGGITQSPKYLFRKEGQNVTLSCEQNLNHDAMYWYRQDPGQGLRLIYYSQIVNDFQKGDIAEGYSVSREKKESFPLTVTSAQKNPTAFYLCASSETELQPQHFGDGTRLSIL.

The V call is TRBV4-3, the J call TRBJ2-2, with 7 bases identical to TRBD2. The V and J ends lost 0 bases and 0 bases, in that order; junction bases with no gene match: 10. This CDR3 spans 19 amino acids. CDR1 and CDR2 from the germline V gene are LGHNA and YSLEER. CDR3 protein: CASSQDSVRLAANTGELFF. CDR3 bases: TGCGCCAGCAGCCAAGATTCGGTGAGGCTAGCGGCGAACACCGGGGAGCTGTTTTTT.

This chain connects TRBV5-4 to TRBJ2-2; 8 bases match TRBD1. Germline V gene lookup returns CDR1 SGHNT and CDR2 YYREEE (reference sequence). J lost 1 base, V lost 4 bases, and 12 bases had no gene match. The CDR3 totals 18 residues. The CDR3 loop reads CASSPGSRGRGNTGELFF. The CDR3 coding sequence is TGTGCCAGCAGCCCTGGCTCCAGGGGGCGGGGGAACACCGGGGAGCTGTTTTTT.